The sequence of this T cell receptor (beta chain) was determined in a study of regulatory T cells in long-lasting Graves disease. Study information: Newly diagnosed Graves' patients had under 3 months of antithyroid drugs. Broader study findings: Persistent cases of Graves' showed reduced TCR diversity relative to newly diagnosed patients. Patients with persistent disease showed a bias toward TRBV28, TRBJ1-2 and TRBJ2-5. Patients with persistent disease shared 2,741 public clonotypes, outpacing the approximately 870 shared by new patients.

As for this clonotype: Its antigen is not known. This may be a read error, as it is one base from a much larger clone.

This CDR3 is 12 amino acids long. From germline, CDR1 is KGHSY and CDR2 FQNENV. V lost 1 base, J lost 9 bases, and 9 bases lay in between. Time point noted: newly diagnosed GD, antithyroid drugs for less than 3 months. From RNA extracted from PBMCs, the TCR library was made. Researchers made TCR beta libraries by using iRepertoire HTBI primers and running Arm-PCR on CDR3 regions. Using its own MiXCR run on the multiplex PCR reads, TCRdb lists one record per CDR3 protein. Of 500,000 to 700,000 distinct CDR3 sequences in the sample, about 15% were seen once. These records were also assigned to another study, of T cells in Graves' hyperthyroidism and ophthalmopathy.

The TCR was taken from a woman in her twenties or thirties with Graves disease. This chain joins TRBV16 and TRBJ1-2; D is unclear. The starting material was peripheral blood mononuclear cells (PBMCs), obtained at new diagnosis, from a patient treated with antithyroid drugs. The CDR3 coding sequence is TGTGCCAGCAGCCAATTGGGCAGAAGCTACACCTTC. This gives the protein CASSQLGRSYTF. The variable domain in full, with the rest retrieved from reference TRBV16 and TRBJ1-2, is GEEVAQTPKHLVRGEGQKAKLYCAPIKGHSYVFWYQQVLKNEFKFLISFQNENVFDETGMPKERFSAKCLPNSPCSLEIQATKLEDSAVYFCASSQLGRSYTFGSGTRLTVV.